The 4 T cell receptor beta chains in this list originate from one sample, sequenced in a study of blood T cells in healthy people across ages. The authors ran a second PCR of roughly 6 to 12 cycles using a sample-barcoded 5' primer and a J-beta primer mix. TCRdb reprocessed the 5' RACE reads via MiXCR and lists one record per CDR3 protein. The table shows roughly 410,000 distinct CDR3 sequences, with about half occurring only once. Sequencing was carried out using blood. The receptors were sampled from a man aged 55 to 70 in good health.

The sample holds a few counts of this clonotype. The V gene is TRBV28, the J gene TRBJ2-3; perhaps TRBD2 as D (5 bases). The CDR3 consists of 13 residues. V was shortened by 7 bases and J by 2 bases, with 10 bases between the two germline ends. Germline CDR1 is MDHEN and CDR2 is SYDVKM. This CDR3 reads CASKDSTTDTQYF. The CDR3 nucleotides read TGTGCCAGCAAGGACTCTACCACAGATACGCAGTATTTT.

The rearrangement links TRBV29-1 to TRBJ2-2; D not certain. The V end was cut by 4 bases, the J end by 3 bases, with 12 bases between. The CDR3 extends over 14 amino acids. Per germline, CDR1 SQVTM and CDR2 ANQGSEA. CDR3 in DNA: TGCAGCGTTGCCCCCCGTAGGGACACCGGGGAGCTGTTTTTT. It is translated as CSVAPRRDTGELFF.

The chain joins TRBV27 to TRBJ2-7, with a tentative D call TRBD1 (5 bases). V was cut by 2 bases and J by 0 bases, with 17 bases left in between. The germline V gene encodes CDR1 MNHEY and CDR2 SMNVEV (reference sequence). CDR3 length equals 17 residues. The DNA of the CDR3 is TGTGCCAGCAGTTTAGTCCCCCTGGGGCGGTACTCCTACGAGCAGTACTTC. This gives the protein CASSLVPLGRYSYEQYF.

The sample holds a few counts of this clonotype. For the CDR3, the DNA is TGTGCCAGCAGGCCCGGCGGGGGCCTTACTAGCACAGATACGCAGTATTTT. Protein sequence: CASRPGGGLTSTDTQYF. The rearrangement joins TRBV12-3 or TRBV12-4 to TRBJ2-3; a weak D match, TRBD2 (7 bases). This CDR3 has 17 residues. Trimming cost V 6 bases and J 0 bases, with 19 bases left between them.